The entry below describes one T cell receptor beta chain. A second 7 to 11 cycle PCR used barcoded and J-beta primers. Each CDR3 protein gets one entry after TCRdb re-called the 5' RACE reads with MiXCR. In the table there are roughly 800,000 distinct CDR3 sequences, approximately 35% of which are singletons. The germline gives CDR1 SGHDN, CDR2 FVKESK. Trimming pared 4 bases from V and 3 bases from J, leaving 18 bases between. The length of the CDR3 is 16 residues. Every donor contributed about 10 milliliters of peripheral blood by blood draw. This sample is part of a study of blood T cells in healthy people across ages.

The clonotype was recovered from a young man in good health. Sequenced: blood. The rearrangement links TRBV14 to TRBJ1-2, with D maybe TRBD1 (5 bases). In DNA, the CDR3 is TGTGCCAGCAGCCCCCCCGGGTCCAAAGGGGACTATGGCTACACCTTC. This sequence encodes CASSPPGSKGDYGYTF. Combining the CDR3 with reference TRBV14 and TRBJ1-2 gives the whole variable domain EAGVTQFPSHSVIEKGQTVTLRCDPISGHDNLYWYRRVMGKEIKFLLHFVKESKQDESGMPNNRFLAERTGGTYSTLKVQPAELEDSGVYFCASSPPGSKGDYGYTFGSGTRLTVV.